This paragraph reports one T cell receptor (beta chain). No antigen is known for it. The entry originates in a study of Ad26.COV2.S vaccination and SARS-CoV-2 variants. The overall study: The donor belonged to the COV1001 Ad26.COV2.S trial arm. Doses of Ad26.COV2.S were injected into muscle once or twice, 56 days apart. Points from the study as a whole: After vaccination, reports described spike-specific CD8+ and CD4+ T cell responses as showing substantial breadth.

Sequencing was performed with immunoSEQ multiplex PCR; in TCRdb, only in-frame clones are kept and a portion is missing. In the table there are about 350,000 clones, 75% to 90% of which are singletons. V was pared by 2 bases and J by 1 base, with 10 bases between. CDR1 is LGHDT and CDR2 is YNNKEL in the germline V gene (reference sequence). The CDR3 covers 15 residues. Treatment: roughly 18 received Ad26.COV2.S at low or high dose, single or two shots; a few received placebo; per-sample allocation not given. Material that was analyzed had been drawn on day 63 after the first vaccine or placebo injection.

The chain links TRBV3-1 (or the pseudogene TRBV3-2) to TRBJ2-3; D uncertain. The sequences come from peripheral blood, collected in a trial of Ad26.COV2.S vaccine versus placebo. The receptor comes from a person between 18 and 65 years old who received the Ad26.COV2.S COVID-19 vaccine or a placebo. The DNA for the CDR3 is TGTGCCAGCAGCCAAAAAGAGCTTGGCACAGATACGCAGTATTTT. It encodes CASSQKELGTDTQYF.